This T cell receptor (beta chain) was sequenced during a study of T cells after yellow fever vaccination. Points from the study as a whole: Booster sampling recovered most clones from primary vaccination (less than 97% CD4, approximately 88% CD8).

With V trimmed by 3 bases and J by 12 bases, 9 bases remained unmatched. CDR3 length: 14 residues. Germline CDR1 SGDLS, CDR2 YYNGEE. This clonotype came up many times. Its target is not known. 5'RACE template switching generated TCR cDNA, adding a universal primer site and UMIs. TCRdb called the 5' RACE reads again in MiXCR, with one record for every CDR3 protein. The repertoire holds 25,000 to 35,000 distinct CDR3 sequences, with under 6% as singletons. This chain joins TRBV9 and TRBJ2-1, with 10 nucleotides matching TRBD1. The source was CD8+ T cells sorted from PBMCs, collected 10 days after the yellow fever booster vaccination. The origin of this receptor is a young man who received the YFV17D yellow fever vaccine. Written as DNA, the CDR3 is TGTGCCAGCAGCGGGGCGGGACAGGGGTCGGGGCAGTTCTTC. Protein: CASSGAGQGSGQFF.